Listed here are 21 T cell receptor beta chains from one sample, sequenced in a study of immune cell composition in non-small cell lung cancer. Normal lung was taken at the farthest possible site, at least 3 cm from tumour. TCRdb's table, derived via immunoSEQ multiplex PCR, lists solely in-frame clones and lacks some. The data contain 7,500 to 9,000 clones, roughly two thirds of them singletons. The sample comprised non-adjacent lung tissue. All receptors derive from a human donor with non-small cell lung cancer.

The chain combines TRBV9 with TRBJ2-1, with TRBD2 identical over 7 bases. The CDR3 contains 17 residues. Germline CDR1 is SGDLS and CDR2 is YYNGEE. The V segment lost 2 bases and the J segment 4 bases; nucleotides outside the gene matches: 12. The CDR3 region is CASSVLGIAGAYNEQFF. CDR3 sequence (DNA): TGTGCCAGCAGCGTTCTGGGGATAGCGGGCGCTTACAATGAGCAGTTCTTC.

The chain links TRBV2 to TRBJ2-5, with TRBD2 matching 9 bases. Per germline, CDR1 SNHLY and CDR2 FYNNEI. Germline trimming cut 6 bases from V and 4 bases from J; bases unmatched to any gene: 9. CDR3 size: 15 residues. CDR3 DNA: TGTGCCAGCAGCCTGTCGGCGGGGGGGCGAGAGACCCAGTACTTC. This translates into CASSLSAGGRETQYF. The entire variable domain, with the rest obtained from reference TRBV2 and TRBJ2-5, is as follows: EPEVTQTPSHQVTQMGQEVILRCVPISNHLYFYWYRQILGQKVEFLVSFYNNEISEKSEIFDDQFSVERPDGSNFTLKIRSTKLEDSAMYFCASSLSAGGRETQYFGPGTRLLVL.

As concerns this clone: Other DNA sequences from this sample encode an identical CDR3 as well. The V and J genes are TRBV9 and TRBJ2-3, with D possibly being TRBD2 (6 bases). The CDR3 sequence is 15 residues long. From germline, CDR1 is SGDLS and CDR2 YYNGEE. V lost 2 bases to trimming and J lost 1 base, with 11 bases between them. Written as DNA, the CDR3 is TGTGCCAGCAGCGTGACGGGGGACGGCACAGATACGCAGTATTTT. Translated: CASSVTGDGTDTQYF.

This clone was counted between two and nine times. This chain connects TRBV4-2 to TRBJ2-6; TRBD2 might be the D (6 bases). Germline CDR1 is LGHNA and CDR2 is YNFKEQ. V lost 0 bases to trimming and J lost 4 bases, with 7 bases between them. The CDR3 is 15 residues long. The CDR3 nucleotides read TGTGCCAGCAGCCAAGAGGGGGGAGGGGCCAACGTCCTGACTTTC. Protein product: CASSQEGGGANVLTF.

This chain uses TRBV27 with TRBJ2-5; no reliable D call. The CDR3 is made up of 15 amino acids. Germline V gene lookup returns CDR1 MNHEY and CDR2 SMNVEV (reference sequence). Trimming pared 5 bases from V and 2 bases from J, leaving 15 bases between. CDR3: CASSPGTEKQETQYF. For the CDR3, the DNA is TGTGCCAGCAGTCCTGGAACAGAGAAACAAGAGACCCAGTACTTC.

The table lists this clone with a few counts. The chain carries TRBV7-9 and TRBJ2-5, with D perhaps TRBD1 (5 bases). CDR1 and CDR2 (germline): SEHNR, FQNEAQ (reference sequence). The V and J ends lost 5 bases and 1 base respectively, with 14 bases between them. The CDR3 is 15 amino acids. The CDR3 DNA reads TGTGCCAGCAGCCCCTCCAGGGTTGGCCAAGAGACCCAGTACTTC. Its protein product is CASSPSRVGQETQYF.

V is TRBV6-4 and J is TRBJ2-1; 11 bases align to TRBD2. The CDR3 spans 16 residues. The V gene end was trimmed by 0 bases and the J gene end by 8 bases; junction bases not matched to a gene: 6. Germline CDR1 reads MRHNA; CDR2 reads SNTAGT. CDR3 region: CASSDSKLAGVDEQFF. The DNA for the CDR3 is TGTGCCAGCAGTGACTCGAAACTAGCGGGGGTCGATGAGCAGTTCTTC.

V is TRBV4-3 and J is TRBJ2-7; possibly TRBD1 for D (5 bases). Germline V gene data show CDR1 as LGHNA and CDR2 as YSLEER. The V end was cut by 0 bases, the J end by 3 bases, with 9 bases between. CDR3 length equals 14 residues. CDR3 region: CASSQDGQGYEQYF. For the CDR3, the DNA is TGCGCCAGCAGCCAAGATGGGCAGGGCTACGAGCAGTACTTC.

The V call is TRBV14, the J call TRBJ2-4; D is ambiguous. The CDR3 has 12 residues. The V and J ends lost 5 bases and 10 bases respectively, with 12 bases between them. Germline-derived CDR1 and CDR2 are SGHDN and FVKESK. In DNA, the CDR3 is TGTGCCAGCAGCTCCTCTAGTAATATTCAGTACTTC. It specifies CASSSSSNIQYF.

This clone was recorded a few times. CDR3 in amino acids: CASSPGQGASPLHF. Here the CDR3 DNA reads TGTGCCAGCAGCCCAGGACAGGGCGCTTCACCCCTCCACTTT. This chain connects TRBV7-9 to TRBJ1-6; 8 bases align to TRBD1. The CDR3 length is 14 residues. CDR1 and CDR2 from the germline V gene are SEHNR and FQNEAQ (reference sequence). With 5 bases clipped from V and 9 bases from J, the junction kept 6 bases outside the gene matches.

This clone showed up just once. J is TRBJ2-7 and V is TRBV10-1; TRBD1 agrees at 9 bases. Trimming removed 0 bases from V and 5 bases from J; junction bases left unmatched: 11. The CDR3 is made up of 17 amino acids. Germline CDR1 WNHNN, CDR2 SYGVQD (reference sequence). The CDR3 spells CASSESGLGQGFNEQYF. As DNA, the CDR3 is TGCGCCAGCAGTGAGTCGGGCCTGGGACAGGGATTCAACGAGCAGTACTTC.

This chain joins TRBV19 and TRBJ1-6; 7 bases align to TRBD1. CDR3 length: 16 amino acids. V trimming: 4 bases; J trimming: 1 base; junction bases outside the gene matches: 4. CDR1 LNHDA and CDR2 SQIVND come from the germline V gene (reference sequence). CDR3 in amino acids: CASSSPGGSYNSPLHF. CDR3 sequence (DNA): TGTGCCAGTAGTAGCCCAGGGGGGTCCTATAATTCACCCCTCCACTTT.

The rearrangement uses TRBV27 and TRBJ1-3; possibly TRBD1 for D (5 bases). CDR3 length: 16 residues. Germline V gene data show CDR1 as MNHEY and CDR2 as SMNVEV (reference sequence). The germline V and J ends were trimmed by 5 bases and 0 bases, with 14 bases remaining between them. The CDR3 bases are TGTGCCAGCAGTCCCAGGGCTCCCTACTCTGGAAACACCATATATTTT. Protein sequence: CASSPRAPYSGNTIYF.

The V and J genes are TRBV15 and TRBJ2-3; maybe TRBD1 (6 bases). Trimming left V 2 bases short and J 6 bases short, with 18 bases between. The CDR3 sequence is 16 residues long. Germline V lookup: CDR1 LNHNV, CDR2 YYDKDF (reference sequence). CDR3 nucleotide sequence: TGTGCCACCAGCAGACGCGATTTACAGGGAACGGATACGCAGTATTTT. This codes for CATSRRDLQGTDTQYF.

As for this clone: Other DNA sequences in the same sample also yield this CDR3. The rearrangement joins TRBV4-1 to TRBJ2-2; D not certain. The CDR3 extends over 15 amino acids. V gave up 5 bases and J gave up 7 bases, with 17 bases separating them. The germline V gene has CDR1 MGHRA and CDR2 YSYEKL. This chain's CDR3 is CASSSTSRIIGELFF. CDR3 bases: TGCGCCAGCAGCTCGACAAGCCGCATCATCGGGGAGCTGTTTTTT.

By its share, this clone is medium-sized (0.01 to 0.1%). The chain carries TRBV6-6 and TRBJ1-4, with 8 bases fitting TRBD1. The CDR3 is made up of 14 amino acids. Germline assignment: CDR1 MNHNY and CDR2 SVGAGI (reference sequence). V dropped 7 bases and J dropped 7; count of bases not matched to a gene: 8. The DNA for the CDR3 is TGTGCCAGCACCATAGGACAGGGCGGTGAAAAACTGTTTTTT. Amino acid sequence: CASTIGQGGEKLFF.

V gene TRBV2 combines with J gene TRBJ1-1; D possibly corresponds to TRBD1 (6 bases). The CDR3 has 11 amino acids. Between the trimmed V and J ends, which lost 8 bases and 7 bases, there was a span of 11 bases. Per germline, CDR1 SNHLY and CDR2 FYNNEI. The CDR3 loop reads CASHRGGEAFF. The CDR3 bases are TGTGCCAGCCATAGGGGGGGTGAAGCTTTCTTT.

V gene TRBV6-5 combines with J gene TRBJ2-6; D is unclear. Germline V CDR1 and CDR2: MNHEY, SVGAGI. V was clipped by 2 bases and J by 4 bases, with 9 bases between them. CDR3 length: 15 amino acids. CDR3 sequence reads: CASSYPSNGANVLTF. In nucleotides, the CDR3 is TGTGCCAGCAGTTACCCCTCTAACGGGGCCAACGTCCTGACTTTC.

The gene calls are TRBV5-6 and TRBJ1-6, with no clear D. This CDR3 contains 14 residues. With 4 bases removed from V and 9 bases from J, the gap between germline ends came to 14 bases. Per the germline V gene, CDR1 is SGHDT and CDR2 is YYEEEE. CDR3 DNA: TGTGCCAGCAGCCCCCGGGTGGGAGTTTCACCCCTCCACTTT. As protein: CASSPRVGVSPLHF.

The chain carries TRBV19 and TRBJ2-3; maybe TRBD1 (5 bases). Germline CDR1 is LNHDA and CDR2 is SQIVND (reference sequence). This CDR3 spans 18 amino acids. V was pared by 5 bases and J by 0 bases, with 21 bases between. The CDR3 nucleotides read TGTGCCAGTAGTTCTTTAAGAGCAGACAGTGAGAGCACAGATACGCAGTATTTT. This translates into CASSSLRADSESTDTQYF.

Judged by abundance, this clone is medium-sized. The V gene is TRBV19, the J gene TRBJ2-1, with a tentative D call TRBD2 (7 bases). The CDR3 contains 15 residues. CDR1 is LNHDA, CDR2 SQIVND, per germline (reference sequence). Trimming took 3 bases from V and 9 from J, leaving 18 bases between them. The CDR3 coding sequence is TGTGCCAGTAGTATTGGGGGGGGCGCAGATCCTGAGCAGTTCTTC. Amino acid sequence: CASSIGGGADPEQFF.